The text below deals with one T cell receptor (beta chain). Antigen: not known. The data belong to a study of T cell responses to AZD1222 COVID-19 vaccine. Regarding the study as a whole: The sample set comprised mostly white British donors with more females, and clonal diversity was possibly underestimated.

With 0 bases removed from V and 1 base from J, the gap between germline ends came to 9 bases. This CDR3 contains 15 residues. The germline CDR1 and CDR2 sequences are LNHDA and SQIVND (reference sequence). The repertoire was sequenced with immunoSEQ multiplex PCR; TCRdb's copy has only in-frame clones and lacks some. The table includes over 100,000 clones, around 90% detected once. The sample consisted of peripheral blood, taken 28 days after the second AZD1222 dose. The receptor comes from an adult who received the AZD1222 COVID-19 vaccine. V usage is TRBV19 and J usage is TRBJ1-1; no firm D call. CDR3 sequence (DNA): TGTGCCAGTAGTATAGATAGATCCCCGAACACTGAAGCTTTCTTT. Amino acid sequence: CASSIDRSPNTEAFF. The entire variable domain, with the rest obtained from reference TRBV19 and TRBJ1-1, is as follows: DGGITQSPKYLFRKEGQNVTLSCEQNLNHDAMYWYRQDPGQGLRLIYYSQIVNDFQKGDIAEGYSVSREKKESFPLTVTSAQKNPTAFYLCASSIDRSPNTEAFFGQGTRLTVV.